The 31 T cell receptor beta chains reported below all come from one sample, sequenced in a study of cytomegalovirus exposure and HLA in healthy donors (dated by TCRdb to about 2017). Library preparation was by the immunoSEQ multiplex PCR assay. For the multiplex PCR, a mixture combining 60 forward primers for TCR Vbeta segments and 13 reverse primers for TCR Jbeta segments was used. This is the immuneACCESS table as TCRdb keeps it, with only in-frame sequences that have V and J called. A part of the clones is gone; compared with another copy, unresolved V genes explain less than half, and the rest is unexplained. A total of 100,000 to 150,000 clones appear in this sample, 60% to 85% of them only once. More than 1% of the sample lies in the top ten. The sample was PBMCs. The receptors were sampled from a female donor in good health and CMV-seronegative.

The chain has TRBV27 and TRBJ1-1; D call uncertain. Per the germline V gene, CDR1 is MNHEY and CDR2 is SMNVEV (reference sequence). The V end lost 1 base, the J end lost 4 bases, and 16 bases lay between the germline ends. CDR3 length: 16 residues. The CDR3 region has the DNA TGTGCCAGCAGTTTATTTTTTAGCCCGGCCAGCACTGAAGCTTTCTTT. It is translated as CASSLFFSPASTEAFF.

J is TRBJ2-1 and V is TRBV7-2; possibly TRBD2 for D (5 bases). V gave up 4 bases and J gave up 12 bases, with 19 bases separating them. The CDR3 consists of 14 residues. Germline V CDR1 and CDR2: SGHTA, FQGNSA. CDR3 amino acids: CASSSSTSGAGQFF. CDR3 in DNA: TGTGCCAGCAGCTCCTCCACCAGCGGAGCAGGGCAGTTCTTC.

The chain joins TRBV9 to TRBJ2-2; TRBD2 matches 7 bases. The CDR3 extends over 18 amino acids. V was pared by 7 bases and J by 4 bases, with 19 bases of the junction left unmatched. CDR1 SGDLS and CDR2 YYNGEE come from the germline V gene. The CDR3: CASSTDRDYSEGTGELFF. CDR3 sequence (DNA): TGTGCCAGCTCCACTGACCGGGACTATAGCGAGGGCACCGGGGAGCTGTTTTTT.

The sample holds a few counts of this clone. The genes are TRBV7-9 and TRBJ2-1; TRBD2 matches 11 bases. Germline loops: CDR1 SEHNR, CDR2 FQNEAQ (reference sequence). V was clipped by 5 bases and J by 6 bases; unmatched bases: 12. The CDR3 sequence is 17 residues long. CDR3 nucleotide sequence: TGTGCCAGCAGCACCCGACTAGCGGGACCTTTGGTCAATGAGCAGTTCTTC. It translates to CASSTRLAGPLVNEQFF.

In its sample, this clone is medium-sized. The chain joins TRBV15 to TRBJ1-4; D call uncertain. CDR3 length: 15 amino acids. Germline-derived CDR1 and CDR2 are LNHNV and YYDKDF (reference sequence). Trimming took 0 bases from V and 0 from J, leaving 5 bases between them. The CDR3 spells CATSRDVATNEKLFF. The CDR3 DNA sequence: TGTGCCACCAGCAGAGACGTAGCAACTAATGAAAAACTGTTTTTT.

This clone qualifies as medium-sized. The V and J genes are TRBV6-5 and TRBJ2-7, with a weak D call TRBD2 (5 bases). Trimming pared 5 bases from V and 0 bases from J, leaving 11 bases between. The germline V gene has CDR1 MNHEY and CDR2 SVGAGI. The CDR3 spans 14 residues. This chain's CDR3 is CASSLGGSSYEQYF. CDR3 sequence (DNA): TGTGCCAGCAGTCTTGGCGGGTCCTCCTACGAGCAGTACTTC.

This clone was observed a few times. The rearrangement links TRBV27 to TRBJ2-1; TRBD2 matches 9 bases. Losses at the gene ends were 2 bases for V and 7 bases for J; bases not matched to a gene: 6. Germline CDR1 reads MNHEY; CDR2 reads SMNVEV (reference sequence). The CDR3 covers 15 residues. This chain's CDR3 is CASSLLAGQGNEQFF. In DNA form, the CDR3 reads TGTGCCAGCAGTTTACTAGCGGGGCAGGGGAATGAGCAGTTCTTC.

The CDR3 DNA sequence: TGTGCCAGCAGCTACCCGGGAGCACCCTCGGCGCAGTATTTT. Its translation is CASSYPGAPSAQYF. This chain connects TRBV7-6 to TRBJ2-3; tentatively, D is TRBD2 (6 bases). The germline CDR1 and CDR2 sequences are SGHVS and FNYEAQ. V was cut by 4 bases and J by 10 bases, with 18 bases left in between. The CDR3 is made up of 14 amino acids.

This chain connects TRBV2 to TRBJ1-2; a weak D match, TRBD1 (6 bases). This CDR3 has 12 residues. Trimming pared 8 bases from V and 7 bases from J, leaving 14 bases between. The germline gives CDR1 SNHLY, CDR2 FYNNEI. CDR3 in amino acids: CASSDDRFGYTF. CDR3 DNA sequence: TGTGCCAGCTCTGACGACAGGTTTGGCTACACCTTC.

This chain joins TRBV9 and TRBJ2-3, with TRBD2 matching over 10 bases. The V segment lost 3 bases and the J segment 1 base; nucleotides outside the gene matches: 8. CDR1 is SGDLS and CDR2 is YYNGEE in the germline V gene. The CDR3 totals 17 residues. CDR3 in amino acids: CASSAHSGGAGTDTQYF. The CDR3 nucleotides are TGTGCCAGCAGCGCTCACAGCGGGGGGGCCGGCACAGATACGCAGTATTTT.

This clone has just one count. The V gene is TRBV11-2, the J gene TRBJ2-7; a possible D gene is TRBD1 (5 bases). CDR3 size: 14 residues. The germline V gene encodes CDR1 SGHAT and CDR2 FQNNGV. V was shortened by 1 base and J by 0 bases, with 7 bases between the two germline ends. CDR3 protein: CASSLGQNSYEQYF. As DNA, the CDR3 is TGTGCCAGCAGCTTAGGACAGAACTCCTACGAGCAGTACTTC.

The CDR3 DNA sequence: TGTGCCAGCTCAGCTCCGGGACTAGCGGGAGGGAGCTCCTACAATGAGCAGTTCTTC. Residues: CASSAPGLAGGSSYNEQFF. The rearrangement joins TRBV18 to TRBJ2-1; 16 bases line up with TRBD2. V lost 5 bases, J lost 0 bases, and 7 bases stayed unmatched. The germline V gene encodes CDR1 KGHSH and CDR2 LQKENI. CDR3 length: 19 residues.

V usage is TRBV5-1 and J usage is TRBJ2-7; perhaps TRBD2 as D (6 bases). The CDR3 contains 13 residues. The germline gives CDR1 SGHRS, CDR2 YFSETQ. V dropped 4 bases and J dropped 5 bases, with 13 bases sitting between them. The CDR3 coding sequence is TGCGCCAGCAGCCCGGAGGGGCTGGACGAGCAGTACTTC. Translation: CASSPEGLDEQYF.

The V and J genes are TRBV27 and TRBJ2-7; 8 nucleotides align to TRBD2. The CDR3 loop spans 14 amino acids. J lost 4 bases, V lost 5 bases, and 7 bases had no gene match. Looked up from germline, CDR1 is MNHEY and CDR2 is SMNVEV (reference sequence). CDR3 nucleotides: TGTGCCAGCAGTCCTTTCGGCGGGGGGTACGAGCAGTACTTC. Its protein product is CASSPFGGGYEQYF.

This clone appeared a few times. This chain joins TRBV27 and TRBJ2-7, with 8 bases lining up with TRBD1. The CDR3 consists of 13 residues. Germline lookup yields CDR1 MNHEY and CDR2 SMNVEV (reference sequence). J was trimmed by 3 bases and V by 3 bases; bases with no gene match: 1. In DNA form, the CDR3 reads TGTGCCAGCAGTTTTACAGGGGGCTACGAGCAGTACTTC. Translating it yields CASSFTGGYEQYF.

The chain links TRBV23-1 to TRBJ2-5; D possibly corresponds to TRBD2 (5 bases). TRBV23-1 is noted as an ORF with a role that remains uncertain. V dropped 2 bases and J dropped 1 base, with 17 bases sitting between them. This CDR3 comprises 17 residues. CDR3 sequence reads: CASSQPLGSGLQETQYF. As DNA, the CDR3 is TGCGCCAGCAGTCAACCTCTAGGGTCCGGACTCCAAGAGACCCAGTACTTC.

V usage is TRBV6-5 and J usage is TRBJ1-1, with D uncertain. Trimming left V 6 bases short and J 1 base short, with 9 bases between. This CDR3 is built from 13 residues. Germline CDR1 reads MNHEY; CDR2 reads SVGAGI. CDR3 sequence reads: CASRPRRNTEAFF. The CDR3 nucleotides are TGTGCCAGCAGACCCCGCAGGAACACTGAAGCTTTCTTT.

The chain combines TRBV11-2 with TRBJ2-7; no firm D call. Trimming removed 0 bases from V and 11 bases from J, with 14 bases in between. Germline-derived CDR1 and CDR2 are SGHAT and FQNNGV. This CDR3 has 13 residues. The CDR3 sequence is CASSLEISGLEYF. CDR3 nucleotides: TGTGCCAGCAGCTTAGAAATCAGTGGCTTGGAGTACTTC.

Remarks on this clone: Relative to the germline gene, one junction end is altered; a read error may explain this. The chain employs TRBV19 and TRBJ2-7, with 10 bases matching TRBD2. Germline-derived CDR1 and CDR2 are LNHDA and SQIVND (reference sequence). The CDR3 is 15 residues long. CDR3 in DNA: TGTGTCAGTAGTCAGGGAGCGGGGGGGCACTACGAGCAGTACTTC. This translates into CVSSQGAGGHYEQYF.

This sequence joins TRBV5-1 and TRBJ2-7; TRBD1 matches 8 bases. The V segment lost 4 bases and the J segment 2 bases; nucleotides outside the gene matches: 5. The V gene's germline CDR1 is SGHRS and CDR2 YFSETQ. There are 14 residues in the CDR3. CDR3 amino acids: CASSGRGQAYEQYF. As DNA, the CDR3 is TGCGCCAGCAGCGGCAGGGGACAGGCCTACGAGCAGTACTTC. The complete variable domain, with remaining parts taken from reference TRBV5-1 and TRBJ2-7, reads KAGVTQTPRYLIKTRGQQVTLSCSPISGHRSVSWYQQTPGQGLQFLFEYFSETQRNKGNFPGRFSGRQFSNSRSEMNVSTLELGDSALYLCASSGRGQAYEQYFGPGTRLTVT.

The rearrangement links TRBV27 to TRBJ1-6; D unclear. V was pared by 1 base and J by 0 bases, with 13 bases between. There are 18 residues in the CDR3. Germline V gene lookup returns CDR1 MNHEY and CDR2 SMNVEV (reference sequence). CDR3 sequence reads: CASSLYSGPRSYNSPLHF. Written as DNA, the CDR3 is TGTGCCAGCAGTTTATATAGCGGGCCCCGCTCCTATAATTCACCCCTCCACTTT.

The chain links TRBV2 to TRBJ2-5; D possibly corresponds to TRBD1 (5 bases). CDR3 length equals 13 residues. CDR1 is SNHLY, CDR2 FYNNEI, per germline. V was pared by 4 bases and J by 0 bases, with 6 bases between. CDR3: CASSAGYQETQYF. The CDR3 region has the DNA TGTGCCAGCAGTGCAGGGTACCAAGAGACCCAGTACTTC.

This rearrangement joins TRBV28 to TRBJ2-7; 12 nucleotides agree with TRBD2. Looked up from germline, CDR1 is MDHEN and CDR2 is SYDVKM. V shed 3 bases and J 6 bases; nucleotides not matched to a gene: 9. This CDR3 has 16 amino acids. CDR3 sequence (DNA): TGTGCCAGCAGTTTCAGACTAGCGGGAGCCCCGCGCGAGCAGTACTTC. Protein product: CASSFRLAGAPREQYF.

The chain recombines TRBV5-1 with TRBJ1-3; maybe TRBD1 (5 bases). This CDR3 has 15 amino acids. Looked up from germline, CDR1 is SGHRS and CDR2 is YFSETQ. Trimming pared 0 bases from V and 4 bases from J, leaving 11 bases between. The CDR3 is CASSLAGSSGNTIYF. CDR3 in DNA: TGCGCCAGCAGCTTGGCAGGGTCTTCCGGAAACACCATATATTTT.

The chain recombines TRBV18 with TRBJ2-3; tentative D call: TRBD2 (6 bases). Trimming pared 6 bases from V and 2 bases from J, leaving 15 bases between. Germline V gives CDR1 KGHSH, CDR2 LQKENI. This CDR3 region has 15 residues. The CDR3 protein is CASSPLGGNTDTQYF. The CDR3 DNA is TGTGCCAGCTCGCCCCTTGGGGGGAACACAGATACGCAGTATTTT.

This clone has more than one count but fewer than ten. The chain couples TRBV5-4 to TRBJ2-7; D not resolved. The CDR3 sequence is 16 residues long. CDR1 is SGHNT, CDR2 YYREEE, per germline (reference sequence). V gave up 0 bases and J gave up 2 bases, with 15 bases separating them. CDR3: CASSLAAGLNPYEQYF. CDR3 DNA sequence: TGTGCCAGCAGCTTGGCCGCCGGGTTGAACCCCTACGAGCAGTACTTC.

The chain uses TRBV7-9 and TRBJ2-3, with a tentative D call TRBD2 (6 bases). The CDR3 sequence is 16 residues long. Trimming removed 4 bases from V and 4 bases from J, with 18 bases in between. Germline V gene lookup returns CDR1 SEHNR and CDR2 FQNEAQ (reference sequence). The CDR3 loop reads CASSSRGTETADTQYF. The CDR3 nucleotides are TGTGCCAGCAGCTCCCGGGGGACTGAGACGGCAGATACGCAGTATTTT. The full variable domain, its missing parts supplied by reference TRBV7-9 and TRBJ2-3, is DTGVSQNPRHKITKRGQNVTFRCDPISEHNRLYWYRQTLGQGPEFLTYFQNEAQLEKSRLLSDRFSAERPKGSFSTLEIQRTEQGDSAMYLCASSSRGTETADTQYFGPGTRLTVL.

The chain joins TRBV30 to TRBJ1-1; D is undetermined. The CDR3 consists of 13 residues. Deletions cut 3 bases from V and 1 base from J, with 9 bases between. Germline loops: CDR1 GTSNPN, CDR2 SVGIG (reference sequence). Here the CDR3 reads CAWSLGRNTEAFF. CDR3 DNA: TGTGCCTGGAGCCTGGGCAGGAACACTGAAGCTTTCTTT.

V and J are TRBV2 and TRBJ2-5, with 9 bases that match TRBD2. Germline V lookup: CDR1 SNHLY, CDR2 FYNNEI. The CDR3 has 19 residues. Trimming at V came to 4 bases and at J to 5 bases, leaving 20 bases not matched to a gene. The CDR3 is CASSGSPAAGGGGGETQYF. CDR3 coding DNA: TGTGCCAGCAGTGGATCCCCTGCGGCGGGGGGGGGAGGAGGTGAGACCCAGTACTTC.

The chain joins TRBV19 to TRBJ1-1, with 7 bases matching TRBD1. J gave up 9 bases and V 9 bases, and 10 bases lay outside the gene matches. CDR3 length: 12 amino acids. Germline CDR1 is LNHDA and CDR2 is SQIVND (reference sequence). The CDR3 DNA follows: TGTGCCAGCCGGGACAGACTTTCGAAAGCTTTCTTT. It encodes CASRDRLSKAFF.

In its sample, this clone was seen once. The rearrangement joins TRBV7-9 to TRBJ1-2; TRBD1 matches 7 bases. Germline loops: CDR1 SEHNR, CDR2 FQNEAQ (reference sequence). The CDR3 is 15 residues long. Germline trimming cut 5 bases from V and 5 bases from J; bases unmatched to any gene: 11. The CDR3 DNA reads TGTGCCAGCAGCCCCCGACAGGGTATCCCTTATGGCTACACCTTC. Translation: CASSPRQGIPYGYTF. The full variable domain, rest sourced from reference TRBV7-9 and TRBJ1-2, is DTGVSQNPRHKITKRGQNVTFRCDPISEHNRLYWYRQTLGQGPEFLTYFQNEAQLEKSRLLSDRFSAERPKGSFSTLEIQRTEQGDSAMYLCASSPRQGIPYGYTFGSGTRLTVV.